Following are 21 T cell receptor beta chains from one sample sequenced in a study of blood T cells in healthy people across ages. For the second PCR, which ran for about 6 to 11 cycles, a sample-barcoded 5' primer and a J-beta primer mix were used. TCRdb reanalysed the 5' RACE reads using MiXCR and keeps one entry per CDR3 protein. Among about 810,000 distinct CDR3 sequences, about 36% were seen once, and the ten largest hold approximately 12%. The sequencing input was blood. Receptor source: a man aged 18 to 30 in good health.

The rearrangement joins TRBV12-3 or TRBV12-4 to TRBJ1-1; D not resolved. The CDR3 totals 13 residues. The V end was cut by 5 bases, the J end by 5 bases, with 12 bases between. CDR3 protein: CASSRTAQTEAFF. Here the CDR3 DNA reads TGTGCCAGCAGTCGGACCGCGCAAACTGAAGCTTTCTTT.

This clonotype was observed a few times. The CDR3 region is CSARVDRDVNYGYTF. Written as DNA, the CDR3 is TGCAGTGCTAGAGTCGACAGGGACGTCAACTATGGCTACACCTTC. The chain links TRBV20-1 to TRBJ1-2; TRBD1 aligns across 7 bases. From germline, CDR1 is DFQATT and CDR2 SNEGSKA (reference sequence). There are 15 residues in the CDR3. The V gene end was trimmed by 1 base and the J gene end by 2 bases; junction bases not matched to a gene: 7.

The chain is built from TRBV5-1 and TRBJ2-3, with D uncertain. The V end lost 3 bases, the J end lost 6 bases, and 11 bases lay between the germline ends. The germline V gene has CDR1 SGHRS and CDR2 YFSETQ. CDR3 length: 13 residues. This chain's CDR3 is CASSSIVQDTQYF. Here the CDR3 DNA reads TGCGCCAGCAGCTCCATAGTCCAGGATACGCAGTATTTT. The full variable domain, in which reference TRBV5-1 and TRBJ2-3 provide the parts outside the CDR3, is KAGVTQTPRYLIKTRGQQVTLSCSPISGHRSVSWYQQTPGQGLQFLFEYFSETQRNKGNFPGRFSGRQFSNSRSEMNVSTLELGDSALYLCASSSIVQDTQYFGPGTRLTVL.

This clonotype was found a few times. The gene calls are TRBV20-1 and TRBJ2-4, with 9 bases lining up with TRBD1. Germline V gene lookup returns CDR1 DFQATT and CDR2 SNEGSKA (reference sequence). Trimming cost V 7 bases and J 10 bases; bases outside gene matches: 14. The CDR3 length is 14 residues. This chain's CDR3 is CSVGGGTGKEIQYF. DNA of the CDR3: TGCAGTGTAGGGGGGGGGACAGGGAAGGAGATTCAGTACTTC.

V and J are TRBV12-3 or TRBV12-4 and TRBJ2-3; D is ambiguous. CDR3 size: 11 residues. Trimming shortened V by 6 bases and J by 4 bases, and 5 bases separated the two germline ends. CDR3 sequence: CASSMSDTQYF. The CDR3 nucleotides are TGTGCCAGCAGCATGTCAGATACGCAGTATTTT.

This clonotype was picked up a small number of times. The chain combines TRBV7-9 with TRBJ1-4; 7 bases fit TRBD1. The CDR3 is 14 amino acids. With 5 bases clipped from V and 8 bases from J, the junction kept 8 bases outside the gene matches. The germline V gene encodes CDR1 SEHNR and CDR2 FQNEAQ (reference sequence). CDR3 DNA sequence: TGTGCCAGCAGCCCTACATGGACAGGAGAAAAACTGTTTTTT. Translating it yields CASSPTWTGEKLFF.

This clonotype was seen more than once but under ten times. The gene calls are TRBV14 and TRBJ2-1; D may be TRBD1 or TRBD2 (7 bases each). The CDR3 extends over 15 amino acids. Trimming pared 0 bases from V and 4 bases from J, leaving 10 bases between. Germline CDR1 reads SGHDN; CDR2 reads FVKESK. The CDR3 nucleotides are TGTGCCAGCAGCCAAGACAGGGGGGGATACAATGAGCAGTTCTTC. This sequence encodes CASSQDRGGYNEQFF. The complete variable domain, with remaining parts taken from reference TRBV14 and TRBJ2-1, reads EAGVTQFPSHSVIEKGQTVTLRCDPISGHDNLYWYRRVMGKEIKFLLHFVKESKQDESGMPNNRFLAERTGGTYSTLKVQPAELEDSGVYFCASSQDRGGYNEQFFGPGTRLTVL.

The table lists this clonotype with a few counts. This chain links TRBV6-6 with TRBJ2-7, with 11 bases that match TRBD1. V lost 5 bases to trimming and J lost 1 base; unmatched junction nucleotides: 10. The CDR3 has 17 amino acids. Germline loops: CDR1 MNHNY, CDR2 SVGAGI (reference sequence). For the CDR3, the DNA is TGTGCCAGCAGTCCCCGGACAGGGGGCAGGTTTTCCTACGAGCAGTACTTC. It encodes CASSPRTGGRFSYEQYF.

The chain is built from TRBV27 and TRBJ1-1, with a possible D match to TRBD1 (6 bases). Trimming took 6 bases from V and 3 from J, leaving 20 bases between them. The CDR3 is made up of 16 amino acids. The germline V gene has CDR1 MNHEY and CDR2 SMNVEV (reference sequence). The CDR3 reads CASSRQGWSRDTEAFF. The DNA of the CDR3 is TGTGCCAGCAGCCGGCAGGGGTGGTCGAGAGACACTGAAGCTTTCTTT.

This rearrangement joins TRBV20-1 to TRBJ2-5; D is uncertain. Trimming removed 0 bases from V and 11 bases from J, with 16 bases in between. Germline V lookup: CDR1 DFQATT, CDR2 SNEGSKA (reference sequence). The CDR3 is made up of 13 amino acids. In DNA, the CDR3 is TGCAGTGCTAGAGAGCTGGGCTATGGTGAGCAGTACTTC. It encodes CSARELGYGEQYF.

This clonotype showed up just a few times. The J gene is TRBJ2-3, the V gene TRBV12-3 or TRBV12-4, with TRBD2 identical over 9 bases. The CDR3 length is 14 residues. V gave up 6 bases and J gave up 5 bases; unmatched junction bases: 6. CDR3 bases: TGTGCCAGCAGCGGCGGGGGGGCCCGAGATACGCAGTATTTT. It encodes CASSGGGARDTQYF.

The table lists this clonotype with many counts. This chain links TRBV27 with TRBJ2-7; 7 bases fit TRBD1. This CDR3 has 14 residues. Germline V gene data show CDR1 as MNHEY and CDR2 as SMNVEV (reference sequence). The V gene end was trimmed by 4 bases and the J gene end by 0 bases; junction bases not matched to a gene: 3. In DNA, the CDR3 is TGTGCCAGCAGTTCTGGGACAGCCTCCTACGAGCAGTACTTC. Residues: CASSSGTASYEQYF.

This clonotype showed up just a few times. This chain connects TRBV7-2 to TRBJ1-4; 10 positions agree with TRBD1. Looked up from germline, CDR1 is SGHTA and CDR2 is FQGNSA. The CDR3 loop spans 15 amino acids. V was pared by 5 bases and J by 7 bases, with 7 bases of the junction left unmatched. CDR3 sequence reads: CASSARQGAAEKLFF. The CDR3 DNA follows: TGTGCCAGCAGCGCCCGACAGGGGGCGGCTGAAAAACTGTTTTTT. The whole variable domain, filled in from reference TRBV7-2 and TRBJ1-4, reads GAGVSQSPSNKVTEKGKDVELRCDPISGHTALYWYRQSLGQGLEFLIYFQGNSAPDKSGLPSDRFSAERTGGSVSTLTIQRTQQEDSAVYLCASSARQGAAEKLFFGSGTQLSVL.

This clonotype was seen a handful of times. The V call is TRBV28, the J call TRBJ1-2; D unresolved. The CDR3 is 13 amino acids. V lost 7 bases, J lost 3 bases, and 12 bases lay in between. The germline V gene has CDR1 MDHEN and CDR2 SYDVKM. The chain's CDR3 is CASNPDADYGYTF. In DNA, the CDR3 is TGTGCCAGCAATCCAGACGCAGACTATGGCTACACCTTC.

V and J are TRBV7-2 and TRBJ2-2; D perhaps matches TRBD1 (6 bases). The germline V gene encodes CDR1 SGHTA and CDR2 FQGNSA. V was pared by 5 bases and J by 0 bases, with 19 bases between. The CDR3 spans 18 residues. The CDR3 DNA reads as TGTGCCAGCAGCGGCACCTTCGGACAGCACTCGAACACCGGGGAGCTGTTTTTT. Translated, it gives CASSGTFGQHSNTGELFF.

The V gene is TRBV20-1, the J gene TRBJ2-1, with TRBD2 identical over 8 bases. V trimming: 1 base; J trimming: 9 bases; junction bases outside the gene matches: 14. The CDR3 runs 16 residues. The germline gives CDR1 DFQATT, CDR2 SNEGSKA (reference sequence). CDR3 sequence (DNA): TGCAGTGCTAGAGGACTAGCGCAGAACGTCTACGGTGAGCAGTTCTTC. As protein: CSARGLAQNVYGEQFF.

This clonotype was found a few times. J is TRBJ2-3 and V is TRBV12-3 or TRBV12-4; 13 bases are a match to TRBD2. V lost 4 bases, J lost 5 bases, and 6 bases stayed unmatched. This CDR3 has 16 residues. The CDR3 is CASSSTGTSGEDTQYF. CDR3 coding DNA: TGTGCCAGCAGTTCCACGGGGACTAGCGGGGAAGATACGCAGTATTTT.

This chain uses TRBV12-3 or TRBV12-4 with TRBJ1-2, with 7 bases aligning to TRBD1. V shed 5 bases, J shed 3 bases, and the junction held 6 bases outside the gene matches. The CDR3 has 14 amino acids. CDR3 DNA: TGTGCCAGCAGTCGACCGGGACAGCACTATGGCTACACCTTC. Encoded protein: CASSRPGQHYGYTF.

J is TRBJ1-5 and V is TRBV10-3, with D perhaps matching TRBD1 (5 bases). Trimming left V 7 bases short and J 0 bases short, with 7 bases between. The CDR3 has 13 amino acids. The germline V gene has CDR1 ENHRY and CDR2 SYGVKD. The CDR3 reads CAIKGTSNQPQHF. The CDR3 DNA sequence: TGTGCCATCAAAGGGACTAGCAATCAGCCCCAGCATTTT.

The V gene is TRBV20-1, the J gene TRBJ1-3; 9 nucleotides line up with TRBD1. With 6 bases clipped from V and 8 bases from J, the junction kept 11 bases outside the gene matches. This CDR3 is 14 amino acids long. The germline CDR1 and CDR2 sequences are DFQATT and SNEGSKA (reference sequence). The CDR3 DNA sequence: TGCAGTGCGGGGGCCGGGACAGGGATTGACACCATATATTTT. Protein: CSAGAGTGIDTIYF.

This clonotype has a handful of counts. This chain connects TRBV11-2 to TRBJ2-1, with D perhaps TRBD1 or TRBD2 (5 bases each). Germline V lookup: CDR1 SGHAT, CDR2 FQNNGV. Trimming stripped 5 bases from V and 5 bases from J, with 25 bases between. This CDR3 comprises 18 residues. The CDR3 is CASSKLMGVRSANNEQFF. The CDR3 DNA reads as TGTGCCAGCAGCAAGTTAATGGGGGTCCGGTCCGCGAACAATGAGCAGTTCTTC.